This T cell receptor (beta chain) was captured by sequencing in a study of Ad26.COV2.S vaccination and SARS-CoV-2 variants. Regarding treatment: 15 to 20 received Ad26.COV2.S at low or high dose, single or two shots; about 5 received placebo; per-sample allocation not given. Samples analyzed were those drawn on day 63 after the first vaccine or placebo injection. The protocol was immunoSEQ multiplex PCR, while the TCRdb copy is restricted to in-frame clones and leaves out a portion. The sample contains 300,000 to 400,000 clones, around 87% of which appear only once. As concerns this clone: What it binds is not known.

General study findings and limits: Breadth and depth estimates from TCRs may understate total T cell responses. Compared with placebo recipients, vaccine recipients had higher spike-specific TCR breadth.

This CDR3 contains 13 residues. The germline V and J ends were trimmed by 1 base and 7 bases, with 12 bases remaining between them. The germline CDR1 and CDR2 sequences are SGHRS and YFSETQ. The sample in question was peripheral blood, obtained in a trial of Ad26.COV2.S vaccine versus placebo. The chain has TRBV5-1 and TRBJ2-7; possibly TRBD1 or TRBD2 for D (6 bases each). This clonotype was obtained from a person aged 18-60 years who received the Ad26.COV2.S COVID-19 vaccine or a placebo. CDR3 coding DNA: TGCGCCAGCAGCTTGACCCAGGGGAGGGAGCAGTACTTC. Amino acid sequence: CASSLTQGREQYF.